This TCR beta chain was observed in a study of Ad26.COV2.S vaccination and SARS-CoV-2 variants. Findings and caveats of the study: Breadth and depth estimates from TCRs may understate total T cell responses.

Regarding treatment: some 20 received Ad26.COV2.S at low or high dose, single or two shots; roughly five received placebo; per-sample allocation not given. Samples came from day 63 after the first vaccine or placebo injection. Vaccine was an Ad26 vector expressing Wuhan-strain SARS-CoV-2 spike. The CDR3 extends over 15 amino acids. The J segment lost 5 bases and the V segment lost 4 bases, leaving 6 bases of the junction unmatched. CDR1 and CDR2 from the germline V gene are MGHRA and YSYEKL. Method: immunoSEQ multiplex PCR; TCRdb's copy keeps in-frame clones and lacks some. In the table there are some 390,000 clones, roughly nine tenths of which are singletons. For this clone: Antigen: not known.

Sequencing was performed on peripheral blood, taken in a trial of Ad26.COV2.S vaccine versus placebo. The chain uses TRBV4-1 and TRBJ2-5, with TRBD2 matching over 11 bases. This TCR derives from a person between 18 and 59 years old who received the Ad26.COV2.S COVID-19 vaccine or a placebo. CDR3 region: CASSRQTSGGETQYF. CDR3 bases: TGCGCCAGCAGCCGACAAACTAGCGGGGGCGAGACCCAGTACTTC.